Below are 22 T cell receptor beta chains sequenced from a single sample in a study of shared T cell receptors in the human thymus. Some clones are missing from TCRdb's copy, which holds only in-frame ones; the method was immunoSEQ multiplex PCR. This table holds 500,000 to 550,000 clones, around three quarters found once. This sample was shared with a second study, whose subject was human thymus T cells.

The material sequenced was thymocytes. These receptors all come from a boy in the first two years of life with a congenital heart defect.

V is TRBV7-9 and J is TRBJ2-2; D call uncertain. CDR3 size: 16 residues. V lost 1 base, J lost 4 bases, and 13 bases lay in between. Germline assignment: CDR1 SEHNR and CDR2 FQNEAQ (reference sequence). In nucleotides, the CDR3 is TGTGCCAGCAGCTTAGACAGTTCGGTCCCCACCGGGGAGCTGTTTTTT. Translation: CASSLDSSVPTGELFF.

The chain links TRBV6-5 to TRBJ2-2; weak D call: TRBD2 (5 bases). The ends were cut back, 3 bases at V and 4 bases at J, with 12 bases in the middle. CDR1 is MNHEY, CDR2 SVGAGI, per germline. The CDR3 runs to 15 residues. The chain's CDR3 is CASSYNGESTGELFF. The CDR3 DNA sequence: TGTGCCAGCAGTTATAACGGGGAGAGCACCGGGGAGCTGTTTTTT.

The chain joins TRBV28 to TRBJ2-5, with a possible D match to TRBD1 (5 bases). The V gene lost 5 bases and the J gene lost 5 bases, with 18 bases spanning the gap. The germline V gene encodes CDR1 MDHEN and CDR2 SYDVKM. This CDR3 contains 15 residues. This CDR3 is CASSPPTAPVETQYF. The DNA for the CDR3 is TGTGCCAGCAGTCCCCCGACAGCTCCGGTGGAGACCCAGTACTTC.

The chain is built from TRBV9 and TRBJ2-3, with 7 bases matching TRBD2. The CDR3 sequence is 15 residues long. Unmatched junction bases numbered 6, after V lost 0 bases and J lost 5 bases. Germline V gene data show CDR1 as SGDLS and CDR2 as YYNGEE. The CDR3 nucleotides are TGTGCCAGCAGCGTAGCTACTAGCGAGGGAGATACGCAGTATTTT. Its protein product is CASSVATSEGDTQYF.

This chain links TRBV6-4 with TRBJ1-1; D call uncertain. V shed 2 bases and J shed 7 bases, with 5 bases lying between them. In germline, CDR1 is MRHNA, CDR2 SNTAGT. The CDR3 contains 11 residues. The CDR3 bases are TGTGCCAGCAGTGACGGGAGTGAAGCTTTCTTT. Protein sequence: CASSDGSEAFF.

The chain is built from TRBV28 and TRBJ1-1, with TRBD1 identical over 7 bases. Losses at the gene ends were 3 bases for V and 1 base for J; bases not matched to a gene: 2. The CDR3 is 14 residues long. CDR1 and CDR2 (germline): MDHEN, SYDVKM. DNA for the CDR3: TGTGCCAGCAGTTTTGGGACAGCGAACACTGAAGCTTTCTTT. Amino acids: CASSFGTANTEAFF.

This clone was counted once. The chain joins TRBV4-3 to TRBJ2-3, with TRBD2 as a possible D gene (5 bases). The V gene's germline CDR1 is LGHNA and CDR2 YSLEER. V was pared by 1 base and J by 0 bases, with 14 bases between. The CDR3 loop spans 17 amino acids. CDR3 nucleotides: TGCGCCAGCAGCCAAGGCCCGGGAAAATCTAGCACAGATACGCAGTATTTT. This translates into CASSQGPGKSSTDTQYF.

This clone was seen only once. J is TRBJ2-7 and V is TRBV7-2; D is possibly TRBD2 (5 bases). The CDR3 is made up of 16 amino acids. The ends were cut back, 5 bases at V and 1 base at J, with 18 bases in the middle. Germline V lookup: CDR1 SGHTA, CDR2 FQGNSA. DNA for the CDR3: TGTGCCAGCAGCCTGGAGGCGAGAGAGAAATCCTACGAGCAGTACTTC. Protein product: CASSLEAREKSYEQYF.

This chain links TRBV13 with TRBJ1-2, with TRBD1 matching 7 bases. V shed 1 base and J 2 bases; nucleotides not matched to a gene: 13. The CDR3 extends over 18 amino acids. Germline V CDR1 and CDR2: PRHDT, FYEKMQ (reference sequence). The CDR3 loop is CASSLVEERTGINYGYTF. The CDR3 DNA follows: TGTGCCAGCAGCTTAGTGGAAGAGCGGACAGGAATAAACTATGGCTACACCTTC.

This clone was seen a handful of times. V is TRBV27 and J is TRBJ1-2; D might be TRBD1 (6 bases). Germline lookup yields CDR1 MNHEY and CDR2 SMNVEV (reference sequence). This CDR3 has 16 amino acids. Trimming stripped 5 bases from V and 0 bases from J, with 16 bases between. This CDR3 reads CASSHRTGTANYGYTF. As DNA, the CDR3 is TGTGCCAGCAGTCATCGCACAGGGACCGCTAACTATGGCTACACCTTC.

The CDR3 protein is CASRASGTDTQYF. The CDR3 DNA is TGTGCCAGCAGGGCTAGCGGTACAGATACGCAGTATTTT. This sequence joins TRBV6-1 and TRBJ2-3; TRBD2 matches 7 bases. Per the germline V gene, CDR1 is MNHNS and CDR2 is SASEGT. Trimming at V came to 6 bases and at J to 3 bases, leaving 3 bases not matched to a gene. This CDR3 has 13 residues.

The chain couples TRBV5-1 to TRBJ1-2; D unresolved. From germline, CDR1 is SGHRS and CDR2 YFSETQ. There are 13 residues in the CDR3. V lost 0 bases, J lost 6 bases, and 9 bases lay in between. The CDR3 DNA reads TGCGCCAGCAGCTTGGTCCAGGCGAATGGCTACACCTTC. It is translated as CASSLVQANGYTF.

The chain recombines TRBV7-9 with TRBJ2-3; possible D gene TRBD2, 5 bases. This CDR3 region has 12 residues. V was pared by 8 bases and J by 3 bases, with 9 bases between. CDR1 is SEHNR, CDR2 FQNEAQ, per germline (reference sequence). CDR3 amino acids: CASARGTDTQYF. CDR3 DNA sequence: TGTGCCAGCGCCCGGGGAACAGATACGCAGTATTTT.

This chain links TRBV4-3 with TRBJ2-7; 7 nucleotides line up with TRBD2. The germline gives CDR1 LGHNA, CDR2 YSLEER. The ends lost 2 bases at V and 5 bases at J; junction bases unmatched: 12. The CDR3 covers 16 residues. The CDR3 spells CASSQRDGGGSHEQYF. The CDR3 bases are TGCGCCAGCAGCCAAAGGGATGGAGGCGGGAGCCACGAGCAGTACTTC.

On this clone: Other nucleotide sequences in the sample specify the same CDR3. V is TRBV5-1 and J is TRBJ1-1; D is possibly TRBD1 (5 bases). From germline, CDR1 is SGHRS and CDR2 YFSETQ. The CDR3 spans 15 residues. V was clipped by 4 bases and J by 1 base, with 14 bases between them. The CDR3 region has the DNA TGCGCCAGCAGCCTGATCTCAGGGTCGAACACTGAAGCTTTCTTT. Encoded protein: CASSLISGSNTEAFF.

To note about this clone: Other DNA sequences of this sample code for an identical CDR3. The rearrangement links TRBV28 to TRBJ2-5, with unresolved D. Germline V gene lookup returns CDR1 MDHEN and CDR2 SYDVKM. The CDR3 length is 13 residues. Trimming cost V 2 bases and J 2 bases, with 6 bases left between them. The CDR3 sequence: CASSLGEQETQYF. The CDR3 region has the DNA TGTGCCAGCAGTTTAGGAGAGCAAGAGACCCAGTACTTC.

The CDR3, as DNA: TGTGCCAGCAGTTCTAGCGGAGAAAACATTCAGTACTTC. Translation: CASSSSGENIQYF. The chain links TRBV25-1 to TRBJ2-4; TRBD2 matches 7 bases. CDR3 length: 13 amino acids. With V trimmed by 5 bases and J by 5 bases, 3 bases remained unmatched. Germline assignment: CDR1 MGHDK and CDR2 SYGVNS.

The CDR3 region has the DNA TGTGCCAGCAGTGCGACTAGCGGAAAAAGGAATGAGCAGTTCTTC. It specifies CASSATSGKRNEQFF. The rearrangement uses TRBV5-6 and TRBJ2-1, with 9 bases that match TRBD2. Germline trimming cut 5 bases from V and 7 bases from J; bases unmatched to any gene: 10. Germline V gene sequence: CDR1 SGHDT, CDR2 YYEEEE. The CDR3 totals 15 residues. Filled out from reference TRBV5-6 and TRBJ2-1, the complete variable domain reads DAGVTQSPTHLIKTRGQQVTLRCSPKSGHDTVSWYQQALGQGPQFIFQYYEEEERQRGNFPDRFSGHQFPNYSSELNVNALLLGDSALYLCASSATSGKRNEQFFGPGTRLTVL.

The rearrangement links TRBV19 to TRBJ1-5, with no clear D. V lost 5 bases, J lost 1 base, and 12 bases lay in between. The CDR3 covers 15 residues. Germline CDR1 and CDR2: LNHDA and SQIVND (reference sequence). The CDR3 sequence: CASSGRQKSNQPQHF. CDR3 DNA sequence: TGTGCCAGTAGTGGGAGGCAGAAAAGCAATCAGCCCCAGCATTTT.

The V gene is TRBV11-1, the J gene TRBJ2-3, with 8 nucleotides matching TRBD1. Germline V gene sequence: CDR1 SGHAT, CDR2 FQDESV (reference sequence). Trimming took 4 bases from V and 0 from J; bases not matched to a gene: 6. The CDR3 is made up of 16 amino acids. CDR3 DNA: TGTGCCAGCAGCTCATGGACAGGGCTAAGCACAGATACGCAGTATTTT. Protein product: CASSSWTGLSTDTQYF.

The CDR3 DNA is TGTGCCAGCAGTGAATATGAGCGAAAAGGAGATACGCAGTATTTT. This codes for CASSEYERKGDTQYF. The rearrangement uses TRBV25-1 and TRBJ2-3; D remains unclear. The CDR3 covers 15 residues. V was pared by 0 bases and J by 5 bases, with 12 bases between. Germline lookup yields CDR1 MGHDK and CDR2 SYGVNS. Variable domain in full (rest from reference TRBV25-1 and TRBJ2-3): EADIYQTPRYLVIGTGKKITLECSQTMGHDKMYWYQQDPGMELHLIHYSYGVNSTEKGDLSSESTVSRIRTEHFPLTLESARPSHTSQYLCASSEYERKGDTQYFGPGTRLTVL.

The rearrangement uses TRBV9 and TRBJ2-1, with 10 bases aligning to TRBD2. Per germline, CDR1 SGDLS and CDR2 YYNGEE. After removal of 7 bases from V and 5 bases from J, the junction contained 6 bases not matched to a gene. The CDR3 length is 14 residues. CDR3 amino acids: CASEGGLAHNEQFF. In nucleotides, the CDR3 is TGTGCCAGCGAAGGGGGACTAGCGCACAATGAGCAGTTCTTC.